This T cell receptor beta chain was captured in a study of neurological immune-mediated disorders. Study at large: Of the multiple sclerosis patients, 34 in total, around 31 were relapsing-remitting and 3 were secondary progressive.

This clonotype came up a few times. At one boundary the junction diverges from the germline segment, which might be a read error. Every sequencing run produced over 190 million TCR-beta sequences, and the sequences from any one run covered 15-18 subjects. MiXCR was run by TCRdb on the 5' RACE reads, yielding one entry per CDR3 protein. The repertoire has roughly 32,000 distinct CDR3 sequences, about 4.1% of them found once; the top ten carry 2.2%. Germline V CDR1 and CDR2: SEHNR, FQNEAQ (reference sequence). The CDR3 is 15 residues long. The gene calls are TRBV7-9 and TRBJ1-6; 7 nucleotides line up with TRBD1. The source of this sequence is a young man with multiple sclerosis. Sequences were obtained from PBMCs. DNA of the CDR3: TGTGCCAGCAGGTTTACAGGGGTTAGGGATTCACCCCTCAACTTT. It is translated as CASRFTGVRDSPLNF.